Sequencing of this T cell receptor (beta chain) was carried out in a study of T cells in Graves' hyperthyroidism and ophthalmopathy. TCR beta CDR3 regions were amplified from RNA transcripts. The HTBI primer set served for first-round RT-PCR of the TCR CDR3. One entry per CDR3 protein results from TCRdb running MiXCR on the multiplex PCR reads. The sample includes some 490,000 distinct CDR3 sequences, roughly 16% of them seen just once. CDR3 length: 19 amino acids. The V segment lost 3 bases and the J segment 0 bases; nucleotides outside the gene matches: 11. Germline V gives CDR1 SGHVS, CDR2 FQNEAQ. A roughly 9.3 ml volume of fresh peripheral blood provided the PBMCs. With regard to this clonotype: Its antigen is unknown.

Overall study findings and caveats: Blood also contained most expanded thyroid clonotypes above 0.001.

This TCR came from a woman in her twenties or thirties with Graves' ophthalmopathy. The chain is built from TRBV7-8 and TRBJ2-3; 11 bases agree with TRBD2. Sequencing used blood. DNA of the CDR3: TGTGCCAGCAGCTTCGGCTTTACTAGCGGGGGACCTAGCACAGATACGCAGTATTTT. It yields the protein CASSFGFTSGGPSTDTQYF. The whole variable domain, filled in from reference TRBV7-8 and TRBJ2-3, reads GAGVSQSPRYKVAKRGQDVALRCDPISGHVSLFWYQQALGQGPEFLTYFQNEAQLDKSGLPSDRFFAERPEGSVSTLKIQRTQQEDSAVYLCASSFGFTSGGPSTDTQYFGPGTRLTVL.